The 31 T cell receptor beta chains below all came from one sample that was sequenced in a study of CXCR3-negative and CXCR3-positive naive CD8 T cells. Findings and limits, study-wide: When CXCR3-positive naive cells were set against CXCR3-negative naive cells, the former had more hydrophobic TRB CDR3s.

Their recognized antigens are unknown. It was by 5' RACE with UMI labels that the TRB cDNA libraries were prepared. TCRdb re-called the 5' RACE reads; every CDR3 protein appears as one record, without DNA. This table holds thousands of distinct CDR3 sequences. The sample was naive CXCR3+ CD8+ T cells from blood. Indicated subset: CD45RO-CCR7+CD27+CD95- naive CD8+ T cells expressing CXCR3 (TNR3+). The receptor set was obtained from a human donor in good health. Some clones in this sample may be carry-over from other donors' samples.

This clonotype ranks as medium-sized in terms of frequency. CDR3 loop: CASSKARQGRDYGYTF. J is TRBJ1-2 and V is TRBV21-1; absent DNA, TCRdb's TRBD1 call cannot be checked. TRBV21-1 is classified as a pseudogene. The CDR3 has 16 amino acids.

The CDR3 reads CSVTGGTYNEQFF. This sequence joins TRBV29-1 and TRBJ2-1. The CDR3 is 13 residues long. CDR1 and CDR2 (germline): SQVTM, ANQGSEA.

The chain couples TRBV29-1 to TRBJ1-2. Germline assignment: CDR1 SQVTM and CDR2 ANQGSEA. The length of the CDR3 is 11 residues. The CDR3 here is CGKTDSFGYTF.

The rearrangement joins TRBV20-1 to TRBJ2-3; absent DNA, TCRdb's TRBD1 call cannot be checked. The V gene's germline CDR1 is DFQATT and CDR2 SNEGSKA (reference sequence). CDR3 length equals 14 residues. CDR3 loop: CSARARGTADTQYF.

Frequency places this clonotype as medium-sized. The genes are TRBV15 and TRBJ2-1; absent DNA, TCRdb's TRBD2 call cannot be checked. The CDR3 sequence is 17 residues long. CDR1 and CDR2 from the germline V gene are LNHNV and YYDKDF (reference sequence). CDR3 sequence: CATSRDSVLAGVNEQFF.

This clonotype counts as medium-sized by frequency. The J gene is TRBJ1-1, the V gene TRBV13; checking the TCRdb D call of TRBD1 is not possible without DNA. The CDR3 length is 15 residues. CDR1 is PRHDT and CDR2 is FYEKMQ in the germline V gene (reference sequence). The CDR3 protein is CASSLGDRGEIGAFF.

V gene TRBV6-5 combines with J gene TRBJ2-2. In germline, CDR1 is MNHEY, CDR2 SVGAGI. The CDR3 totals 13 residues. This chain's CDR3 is CASSGTNTGELFF.

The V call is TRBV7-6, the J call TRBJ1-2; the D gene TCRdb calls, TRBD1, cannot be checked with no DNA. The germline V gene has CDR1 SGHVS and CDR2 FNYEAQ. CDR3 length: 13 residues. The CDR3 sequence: CASSQGAGFGYTF.

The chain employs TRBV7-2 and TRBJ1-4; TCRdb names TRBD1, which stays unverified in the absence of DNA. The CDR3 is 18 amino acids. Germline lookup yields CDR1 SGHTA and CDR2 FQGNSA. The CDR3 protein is CASSLVGRQRPTNEKLFF.

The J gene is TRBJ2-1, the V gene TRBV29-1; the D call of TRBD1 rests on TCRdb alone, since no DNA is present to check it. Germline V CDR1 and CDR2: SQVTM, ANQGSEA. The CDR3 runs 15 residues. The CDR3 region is CSVETGTSSYNEQFF.

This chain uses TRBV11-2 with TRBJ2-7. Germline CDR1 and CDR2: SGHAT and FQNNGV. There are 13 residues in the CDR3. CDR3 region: CASSHFGDYEQYF.

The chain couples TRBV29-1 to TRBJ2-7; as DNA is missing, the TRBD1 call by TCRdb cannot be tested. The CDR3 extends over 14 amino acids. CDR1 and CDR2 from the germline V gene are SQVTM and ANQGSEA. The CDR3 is CSVLGTGSSYEQYF.

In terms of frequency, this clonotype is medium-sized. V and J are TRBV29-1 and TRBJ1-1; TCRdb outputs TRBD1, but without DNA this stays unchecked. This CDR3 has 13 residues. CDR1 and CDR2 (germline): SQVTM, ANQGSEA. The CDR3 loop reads CSATGTENTEAFF.

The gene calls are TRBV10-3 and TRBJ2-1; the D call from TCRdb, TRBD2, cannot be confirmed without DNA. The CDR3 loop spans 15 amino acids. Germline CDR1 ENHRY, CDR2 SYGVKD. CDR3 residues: CTTGLAGESYNEQFF.

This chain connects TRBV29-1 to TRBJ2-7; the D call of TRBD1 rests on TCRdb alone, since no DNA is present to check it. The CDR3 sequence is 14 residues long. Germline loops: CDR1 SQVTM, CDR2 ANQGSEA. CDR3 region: CSVLGGTAPYEQYF.

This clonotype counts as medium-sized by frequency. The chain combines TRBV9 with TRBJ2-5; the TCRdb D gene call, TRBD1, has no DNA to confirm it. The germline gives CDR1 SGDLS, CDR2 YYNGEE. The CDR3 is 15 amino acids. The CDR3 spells CASSDPGHRQETQYF.

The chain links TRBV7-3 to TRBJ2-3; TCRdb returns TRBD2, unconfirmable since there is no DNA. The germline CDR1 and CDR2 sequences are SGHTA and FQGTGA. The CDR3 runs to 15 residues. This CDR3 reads CASSFLGTSGDTQYF.

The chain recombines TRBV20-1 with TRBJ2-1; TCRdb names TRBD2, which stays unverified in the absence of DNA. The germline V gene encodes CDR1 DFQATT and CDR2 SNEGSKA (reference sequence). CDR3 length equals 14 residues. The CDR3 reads CSARGLAEYNEQFF.

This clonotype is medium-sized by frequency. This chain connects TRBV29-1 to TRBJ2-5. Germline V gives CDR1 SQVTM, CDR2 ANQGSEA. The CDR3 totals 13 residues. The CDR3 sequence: CSVVQRPQETQYF.

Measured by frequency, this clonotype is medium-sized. CDR3 residues: CASTDLRGDEQYF. The rearrangement uses TRBV6-2 or TRBV6-3 and TRBJ2-7; TCRdb's D call of TRBD1 is untestable without DNA. Germline V lookup: CDR1 MNHEY, CDR2 SVGEGT. The CDR3 runs to 13 residues.

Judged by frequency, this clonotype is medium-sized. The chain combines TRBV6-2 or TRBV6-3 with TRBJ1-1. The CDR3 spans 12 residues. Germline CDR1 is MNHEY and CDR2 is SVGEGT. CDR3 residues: CASSYPGEDAFF.

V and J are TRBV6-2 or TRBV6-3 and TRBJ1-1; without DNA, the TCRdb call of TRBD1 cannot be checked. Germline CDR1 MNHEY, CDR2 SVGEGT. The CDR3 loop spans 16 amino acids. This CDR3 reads CASSYSKPTGGTEAFF.

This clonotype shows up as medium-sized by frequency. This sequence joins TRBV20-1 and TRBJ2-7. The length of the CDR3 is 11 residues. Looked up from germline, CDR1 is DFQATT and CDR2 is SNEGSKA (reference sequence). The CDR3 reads CSAKRSYEQYF.

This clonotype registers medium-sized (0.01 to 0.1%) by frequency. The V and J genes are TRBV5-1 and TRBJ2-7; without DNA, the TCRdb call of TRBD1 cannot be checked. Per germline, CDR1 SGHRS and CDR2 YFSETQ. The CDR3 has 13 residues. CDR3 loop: CASSLAGGHEQYF.

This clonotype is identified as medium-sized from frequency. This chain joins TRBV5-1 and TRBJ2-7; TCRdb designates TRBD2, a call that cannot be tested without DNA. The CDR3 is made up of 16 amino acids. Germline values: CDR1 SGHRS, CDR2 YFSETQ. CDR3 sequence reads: CASSPELAGGSYEQYF.

CDR3: CASSSGEDTEAFF. The chain is built from TRBV12-3 or TRBV12-4 and TRBJ1-1. This CDR3 has 13 amino acids.

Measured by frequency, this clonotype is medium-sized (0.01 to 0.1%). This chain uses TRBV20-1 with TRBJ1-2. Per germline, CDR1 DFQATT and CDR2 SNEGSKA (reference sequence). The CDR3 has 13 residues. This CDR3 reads CSAANRAFYGYTF.

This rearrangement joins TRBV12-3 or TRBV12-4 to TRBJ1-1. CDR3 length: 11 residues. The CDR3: CASSTITEAFF.

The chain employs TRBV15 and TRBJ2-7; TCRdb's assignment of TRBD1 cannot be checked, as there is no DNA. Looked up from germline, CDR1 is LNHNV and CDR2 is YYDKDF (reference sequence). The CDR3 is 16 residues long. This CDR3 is CATSQHPREEGDEQYF.

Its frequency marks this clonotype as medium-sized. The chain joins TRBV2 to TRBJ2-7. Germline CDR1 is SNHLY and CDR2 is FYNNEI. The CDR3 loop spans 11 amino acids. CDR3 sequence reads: CASCESYEQYF. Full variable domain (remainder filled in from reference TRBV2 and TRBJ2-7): EPEVTQTPSHQVTQMGQEVILRCVPISNHLYFYWYRQILGQKVEFLVSFYNNEISEKSEIFDDQFSVERPDGSNFTLKIRSTKLEDSAMYFCASCESYEQYFGPGTRLTVT.

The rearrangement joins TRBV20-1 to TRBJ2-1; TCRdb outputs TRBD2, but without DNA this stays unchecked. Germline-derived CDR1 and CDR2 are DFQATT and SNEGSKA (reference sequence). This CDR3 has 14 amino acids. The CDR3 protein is CSAPHLAVIDEQFF.